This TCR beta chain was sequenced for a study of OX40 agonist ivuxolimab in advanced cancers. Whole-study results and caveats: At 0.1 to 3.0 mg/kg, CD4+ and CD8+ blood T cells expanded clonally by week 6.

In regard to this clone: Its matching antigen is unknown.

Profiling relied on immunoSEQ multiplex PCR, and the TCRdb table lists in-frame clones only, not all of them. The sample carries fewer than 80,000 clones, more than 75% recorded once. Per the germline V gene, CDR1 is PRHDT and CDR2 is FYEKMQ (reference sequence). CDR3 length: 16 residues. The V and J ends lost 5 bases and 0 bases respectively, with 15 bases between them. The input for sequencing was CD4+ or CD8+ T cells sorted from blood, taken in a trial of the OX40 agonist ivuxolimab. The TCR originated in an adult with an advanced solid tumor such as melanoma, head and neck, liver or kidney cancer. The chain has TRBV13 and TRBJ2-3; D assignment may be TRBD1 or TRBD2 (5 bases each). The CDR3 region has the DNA TGTGCCAGCAGCGAACGGGACGGATGGAGCACAGATACGCAGTATTTT. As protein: CASSERDGWSTDTQYF.